The 32 T cell receptor beta chains below were found in one sample sequenced in a study of blood T cell repertoires in COVID-19. Method: immunoSEQ multiplex PCR; TCRdb's copy keeps in-frame clones and lacks some. Of a few hundred thousand clones listed, about nine tenths are singletons. Sample: peripheral blood. The receptors stem from a person aged 18 to 35 with COVID-19, enrolled during active disease.

The chain employs TRBV28 and TRBJ2-2; 7 bases are shared with TRBD2. The CDR3 is made up of 16 amino acids. CDR1 is MDHEN and CDR2 is SYDVKM in the germline V gene. With V trimmed by 5 bases and J by 4 bases, 10 bases remained unmatched. This CDR3 is CASSPTGTTPTGELFF. The CDR3 region has the DNA TGTGCCAGCAGTCCCACCGGGACTACCCCCACCGGGGAGCTGTTTTTT. Filled out from reference TRBV28 and TRBJ2-2, the complete variable domain reads DVKVTQSSRYLVKRTGEKVFLECVQDMDHENMFWYRQDPGLGLRLIYFSYDVKMKEKGDIPEGYSVSREKKERFSLILESASTNQTSMYLCASSPTGTTPTGELFFGEGSRLTVL.

The chain combines TRBV13 with TRBJ2-5, with TRBD2 matching over 9 bases. The J segment lost 2 bases and the V segment lost 0 bases, leaving 4 bases of the junction unmatched. Per germline, CDR1 PRHDT and CDR2 FYEKMQ (reference sequence). This CDR3 contains 16 residues. CDR3 nucleotides: TGTGCCAGCAGCTTAGGGGCCAGCGGGAGGCAAGAGACCCAGTACTTC. Its protein is CASSLGASGRQETQYF.

This clone was seen a handful of times. The CDR3 nucleotides read TGTGCCAGCAGTTACTCTAGCGGTACCTACGAGCAGTACTTC. It specifies CASSYSSGTYEQYF. The V and J genes are TRBV27 and TRBJ2-7; TRBD2 aligns across 7 bases. The CDR3 extends over 14 amino acids. Germline trimming cut 4 bases from V and 2 bases from J; bases unmatched to any gene: 5. Germline CDR1 and CDR2: MNHEY and SMNVEV (reference sequence).

J is TRBJ2-1 and V is TRBV2, with 11 bases that match TRBD2. This CDR3 comprises 15 residues. Germline V gives CDR1 SNHLY, CDR2 FYNNEI. The ends lost 6 bases at V and 4 bases at J; junction bases unmatched: 5. This chain's CDR3 is CASRAGTSGYNEQFF. The CDR3 DNA is TGTGCCAGCAGAGCCGGGACTAGCGGATACAATGAGCAGTTCTTC.

This chain connects TRBV13 to TRBJ2-1; 13 nucleotides align to TRBD2. The germline V gene encodes CDR1 PRHDT and CDR2 FYEKMQ (reference sequence). The CDR3 runs to 17 residues. The V segment lost 5 bases and the J segment 7 bases; nucleotides outside the gene matches: 11. The CDR3 sequence: CASSPYRLAGGGNEQFF. CDR3 nucleotide sequence: TGTGCCAGCAGCCCGTACCGACTAGCGGGAGGTGGGAATGAGCAGTTCTTC. Full variable domain (outside the CDR3, taken from reference TRBV13 and TRBJ2-1): AAGVIQSPRHLIKEKRETATLKCYPIPRHDTVYWYQQGPGQDPQFLISFYEKMQSDKGSIPDRFSAQQFSDYHSELNMSSLELGDSALYFCASSPYRLAGGGNEQFFGPGTRLTVL.

The chain carries TRBV6-5 and TRBJ1-2, with a tentative D call TRBD1 (6 bases). V was shortened by 5 bases and J by 1 base, with 11 bases between the two germline ends. The CDR3 consists of 14 residues. Germline CDR1 reads MNHEY; CDR2 reads SVGAGI. CDR3 amino acids: CASSQGPLNYGYTF. CDR3 nucleotide sequence: TGTGCCAGCAGTCAGGGGCCCCTTAACTATGGCTACACCTTC.

This sequence joins TRBV11-2 and TRBJ2-5, with a tentative D call TRBD2 (5 bases). Trimming left V 1 base short and J 2 bases short, with 8 bases between. CDR1 is SGHAT, CDR2 FQNNGV, per germline. The CDR3 extends over 14 amino acids. The CDR3 sequence is CASSLAGLQETQYF. For the CDR3, the DNA is TGTGCCAGCAGCTTAGCGGGGTTACAAGAGACCCAGTACTTC. The full variable domain, in which reference TRBV11-2 and TRBJ2-5 provide the parts outside the CDR3, is EAGVAQSPRYKIIEKRQSVAFWCNPISGHATLYWYQQILGQGPKLLIQFQNNGVVDDSQLPKDRFSAERLKGVDSTLKIQPAKLEDSAVYLCASSLAGLQETQYFGPGTRLLVL.

The V call is TRBV7-9, the J call TRBJ1-2; 10 bases line up with TRBD1. CDR1 is SEHNR and CDR2 is FQNEAQ in the germline V gene (reference sequence). Trimming at V came to 4 bases and at J to 12 bases, leaving 8 bases not matched to a gene. The CDR3 is 13 residues long. The CDR3 loop is CASSSPGTGADTF. CDR3 nucleotides: TGTGCCAGCAGCTCTCCCGGGACAGGGGCCGACACCTTC.

V and J are TRBV24-1 and TRBJ2-1; TRBD2 aligns across 8 bases. Germline V gives CDR1 KGHDR, CDR2 SFDVKD. The V and J ends lost 7 bases and 5 bases, in that order; junction bases with no gene match: 9. CDR3 size: 15 residues. The DNA of the CDR3 is TGTGCCACCAGAGGCGCGGGGGGCGTAAACAATGAGCAGTTCTTC. This gives the protein CATRGAGGVNNEQFF.

This clone was recorded at least ten times. The chain couples TRBV2 to TRBJ1-1; 8 nucleotides match TRBD1. The V gene end was trimmed by 5 bases and the J gene end by 8 bases; junction bases not matched to a gene: 7. The length of the CDR3 is 13 residues. The germline gives CDR1 SNHLY, CDR2 FYNNEI. The CDR3 spells CASSTDRGSEAFF. The CDR3 coding sequence is TGTGCCAGCAGTACCGACAGGGGATCCGAAGCTTTCTTT.

This clone was counted a few times. The V and J genes are TRBV14 and TRBJ1-1, with D maybe TRBD1 (5 bases). The germline CDR1 and CDR2 sequences are SGHDN and FVKESK. V was clipped by 10 bases and J by 6 bases, with 12 bases between them. This CDR3 has 11 residues. CDR3 sequence: CAIQTDPEAFF. The CDR3 nucleotides are TGTGCCATCCAGACAGACCCTGAAGCTTTCTTT.

This chain links TRBV19 with TRBJ2-7, with 9 bases that match TRBD1. In germline, CDR1 is LNHDA, CDR2 SQIVND (reference sequence). The junction had 5 bases not matched to a gene; V was cut back by 4 bases and J by 4 bases. This CDR3 is 14 amino acids long. The CDR3 nucleotides read TGTGCCAGTAGTAGTACAGGGGGCGGATACGAGCAGTACTTC. Its translation: CASSSTGGGYEQYF.

This chain connects TRBV10-3 to TRBJ2-1; no clear D gene. The V and J ends lost 7 bases and 12 bases respectively, with 19 bases between them. Germline values: CDR1 ENHRY, CDR2 SYGVKD. This CDR3 has 13 amino acids. Written as DNA, the CDR3 is TGTGCCATCAAGTTGGGCTCGGATAGGTCGCAGTTCTTC. This translates into CAIKLGSDRSQFF.

The chain uses TRBV6-5 and TRBJ1-2, with D possibly TRBD1 on 5 matching bases. Per germline, CDR1 MNHEY and CDR2 SVGAGI. The CDR3 covers 13 residues. Trimming pared 6 bases from V and 4 bases from J, leaving 12 bases between. CDR3 amino acids: CASRPTGFYGYTF. CDR3 bases: TGTGCCAGCAGGCCTACAGGTTTCTATGGCTACACCTTC.

The J gene is TRBJ2-2, the V gene TRBV5-4, with D perhaps TRBD2 (5 bases). Deletions cut 0 bases from V and 0 bases from J, with 6 bases between. This CDR3 has 15 amino acids. Germline V gene lookup returns CDR1 SGHNT and CDR2 YYREEE (reference sequence). The CDR3: CASSLAGTNTGELFF. The CDR3 DNA follows: TGTGCCAGCAGCTTGGCGGGGACGAACACCGGGGAGCTGTTTTTT.

The chain links TRBV5-6 to TRBJ2-3; D is undetermined. The CDR3 runs to 14 residues. Trimming removed 0 bases from V and 0 bases from J, with 5 bases in between. Germline V gene sequence: CDR1 SGHDT, CDR2 YYEEEE. CDR3 DNA sequence: TGTGCCAGCAGCTTGGGTAGTAGCACAGATACGCAGTATTTT. Residues: CASSLGSSTDTQYF.

This clone has only one observation. The V call is TRBV27, the J call TRBJ2-1, with D perhaps matching TRBD2 (6 bases). V lost 2 bases to trimming and J lost 4 bases, with 12 bases between them. Germline assignment: CDR1 MNHEY and CDR2 SMNVEV (reference sequence). The CDR3 is made up of 15 amino acids. The CDR3 nucleotides read TGTGCCAGCAGTTTACGGGGGAGCCCTTACAATGAGCAGTTCTTC. Translated, it gives CASSLRGSPYNEQFF.

The chain has TRBV3-1 (or the pseudogene TRBV3-2) and TRBJ2-2, with TRBD2 identical over 11 bases. Germline CDR1 and CDR2: LGHDT and YNNKEL (reference sequence). Trimming took 1 base from V and 5 from J; bases not matched to a gene: 9. The CDR3 consists of 18 residues. This CDR3 is CASSQGLAGIDDTGELFF. The CDR3 nucleotides read TGTGCCAGCAGCCAAGGACTAGCGGGGATAGACGATACCGGGGAGCTGTTTTTT.

The CDR3 loop reads CASSWTNDYEQYF. The CDR3 nucleotides read TGTGCCAGCAGTTGGACAAACGATTACGAGCAGTACTTC. The genes are TRBV12-3 or TRBV12-4 and TRBJ2-7; perhaps TRBD1 as D (5 bases). V lost 4 bases and J lost 4, with 11 bases in between. The CDR3 consists of 13 residues.

V is TRBV11-1 and J is TRBJ2-1; D not certain. The germline V and J ends were trimmed by 1 base and 3 bases, with 7 bases remaining between them. Germline CDR1 reads SGHAT; CDR2 reads FQDESV (reference sequence). The CDR3 runs 14 residues. As DNA, the CDR3 is TGTGCCAGCAGCTTAGTCTCTAGCTACAATGAGCAGTTCTTC. The encoded protein is CASSLVSSYNEQFF.

In this sample, this clone turned up once. The sample has other DNA sequences that encode this CDR3 too. The chain links TRBV19 to TRBJ2-1; TRBD2 matches at 10 bases. Germline loops: CDR1 LNHDA, CDR2 SQIVND (reference sequence). The CDR3 consists of 15 residues. V dropped 3 bases and J dropped 2; count of bases not matched to a gene: 1. The CDR3 spells CASSMLAGAYNEQFF. The CDR3 nucleotides read TGTGCCAGTAGTATGCTAGCGGGAGCCTACAATGAGCAGTTCTTC.

The CDR3 region is CASSSSESSYNEQFF. The CDR3 coding sequence is TGTGCCAGCAGCTCTAGCGAGAGCTCCTACAATGAGCAGTTCTTC. The chain uses TRBV7-9 and TRBJ2-1; D may be TRBD2 (6 bases). Germline V gene data show CDR1 as SEHNR and CDR2 as FQNEAQ (reference sequence). This CDR3 has 15 residues. V lost 4 bases and J 0 bases, leaving 10 bases between the germline ends.

The J gene is TRBJ2-3, the V gene TRBV27; D is perhaps TRBD2 (5 bases). This CDR3 is built from 11 residues. The V end lost 7 bases, the J end lost 7 bases, and 9 bases lay between the germline ends. Germline V gives CDR1 MNHEY, CDR2 SMNVEV (reference sequence). The CDR3 nucleotides read TGTGCCAGCACCACGGGGTATACGCAGTATTTT. Translating it yields CASTTGYTQYF.

V and J are TRBV5-8 and TRBJ1-5; D is uncertain. The germline V and J ends were trimmed by 4 bases and 0 bases, with 11 bases remaining between them. The CDR3 is 15 amino acids. Per germline, CDR1 SGHTS and CDR2 YDEGEE. Here the CDR3 reads CASSTTDYSNQPQHF. For the CDR3, the DNA is TGTGCCAGCAGCACGACCGACTATAGCAATCAGCCCCAGCATTTT. The whole variable domain, remainder taken from reference TRBV5-8 and TRBJ1-5, is EAGVTQSPTHLIKTRGQQATLRCSPISGHTSVYWYQQALGLGLQFLLWYDEGEERNRGNFPPRFSGRQFPNYSSELNVNALELEDSALYLCASSTTDYSNQPQHFGDGTRLSIL.

The V and J genes are TRBV10-3 and TRBJ2-5; the match to TRBD2 covers 8 bases. The CDR3 length is 18 residues. V lost 0 bases, J lost 5 bases, and 14 bases stayed unmatched. CDR1 and CDR2 (germline): ENHRY, SYGVKD. CDR3 bases: TGTGCCATCAGTGAGTCGATGGTAGGAGCGGGAGTTGGTGAGACCCAGTACTTC. It is translated as CAISESMVGAGVGETQYF.

The CDR3 spells CSVEDLTGEQYF. DNA of the CDR3: TGCAGCGTTGAAGATTTGACAGGCGAGCAGTACTTC. This chain links TRBV29-1 with TRBJ2-7; perhaps TRBD1 as D (6 bases). This CDR3 region has 12 residues. Germline V gives CDR1 SQVTM, CDR2 ANQGSEA. V gave up 0 bases and J gave up 6 bases, with 9 bases separating them.

This clone was counted only a few times. The chain combines TRBV5-5 with TRBJ2-1, with D tentatively TRBD1 (6 bases). Germline V lookup: CDR1 SGHKS, CDR2 YYEKEE (reference sequence). V was clipped by 10 bases and J by 1 base, with 18 bases between them. CDR3 length equals 15 residues. The CDR3 DNA is TGTGCCGGGGCAGACGGCAGGGGTTCCTACAATGAGCAGTTCTTC. Its translation is CAGADGRGSYNEQFF.

The chain links TRBV6-5 to TRBJ2-2, with D tentatively TRBD1 (6 bases). CDR1 and CDR2 (germline): MNHEY, SVGAGI. V was trimmed by 5 bases and J by 3 bases, leaving 10 bases between them. This CDR3 has 14 residues. CDR3 nucleotide sequence: TGTGCCAGCAGTCACGGACAGTACACCGGGGAGCTGTTTTTT. Protein product: CASSHGQYTGELFF.

V is TRBV27 and J is TRBJ2-3, with D maybe TRBD2 (6 bases). The CDR3 runs to 13 residues. V gave up 7 bases and J gave up 0 bases, with 8 bases separating them. CDR1 and CDR2 from the germline V gene are MNHEY and SMNVEV (reference sequence). This chain's CDR3 is CASKAGSTDTQYF. As DNA, the CDR3 is TGTGCCAGCAAGGCGGGGAGCACAGATACGCAGTATTTT.

Details on this clone: Other DNA sequences in the sample encode the same CDR3. V gene TRBV27 combines with J gene TRBJ2-7, with no clear D. The germline gives CDR1 MNHEY, CDR2 SMNVEV (reference sequence). The CDR3 is 13 residues long. The germline V and J ends were trimmed by 3 bases and 1 base, with 7 bases remaining between them. The CDR3 DNA follows: TGTGCCAGCAGTTTGGCTCCTTCCTACGAGCAGTACTTC. It specifies CASSLAPSYEQYF.

This clone was observed a few times. The V gene is TRBV14, the J gene TRBJ1-2; TRBD1 matches at 10 bases. Germline loops: CDR1 SGHDN, CDR2 FVKESK. Trimming took 4 bases from V and 4 from J; bases not matched to a gene: 9. There are 16 residues in the CDR3. This CDR3 is CASSPTLTGGVYGYTF. In nucleotides, the CDR3 is TGTGCCAGCAGCCCCACTCTGACAGGGGGCGTCTATGGCTACACCTTC.

The table lists this clone with a count of one. The chain joins TRBV4-1 to TRBJ2-7, with 10 bases aligning to TRBD2. CDR1 and CDR2 from the germline V gene are MGHRA and YSYEKL. J gave up 5 bases and V 3 bases, and 13 bases lay outside the gene matches. The CDR3 loop spans 17 amino acids. CDR3 coding DNA: TGCGCCAGCAGCCAGAGGGCCCTAGCGGGAGAGTTGAACGAGCAGTACTTC. Protein: CASSQRALAGELNEQYF.